This is a list of T cell receptor beta chains from one sample in a study of blood T cells in healthy people across ages. TCRdb ran MiXCR on the 5' RACE reads and lists one entry per CDR3 protein. The table lists over a million distinct CDR3 sequences, 42% of them singletons, with 7.9% in the top ten. The specimen sequenced was blood. These receptors came from a woman under 30 in good health. Both conserved end residues are part of each CDR3. A D gene is named only where the DNA matches it firmly. Size tells how often a clone was seen (once, few, many) or the class of an expanded clone, and some rows leave it out.

15,TRBJ2-7,TRBV20-1,NA,TRBD1,CSATSGTGVSYEQYF,TGCAGTGCAACCTCCGGGACAGGAGTCTCCTACGAGCAGTACTTC
17,TRBJ2-6,TRBV20-1,NA,TRBD1,CSASSGQILSGANVLTF,TGCAGTGCCTCCTCGGGACAGATACTCTCTGGGGCCAACGTCCTGACTTTC
14,TRBJ2-2,TRBV27,few,NA,CASSETVGTGELFF,TGTGCCAGCAGTGAGACGGTGGGCACCGGGGAGCTGTTTTTT
13,TRBJ2-7,TRBV7-2,few,TRBD1,CASSLDRGREQYF,TGTGCCAGCAGCCTGGACAGGGGGCGCGAGCAGTACTTC
19,TRBJ2-1,TRBV20-1,few,NA,CSARPREKRTPHPYNEQFF,TGCAGTGCTAGACCCCGAGAGAAGCGAACGCCTCACCCTTACAATGAGCAGTTCTTC
16,TRBJ2-3,TRBV18,NA,TRBD1,CASSPPTGGGTDTQYF,TGTGCCAGCTCTCCTCCGACAGGGGGAGGCACAGATACGCAGTATTTT
12,TRBJ1-1,TRBV12-3/TRBV12-4,few,NA,CASSSTGTEAFF,TGTGCCAGCAGCAGCACTGGCACTGAAGCTTTCTTT
15,TRBJ1-1,TRBV20-1,few,NA,CSARDGGVANTEAFF,TGCAGTGCAAGGGACGGGGGGGTGGCGAACACTGAAGCTTTCTTT
16,TRBJ1-1,TRBV12-3/TRBV12-4,few,TRBD1,CASSESKQGVGTEAFF,TGTGCCAGCAGTGAAAGCAAACAGGGGGTGGGAACTGAAGCTTTCTTT
16,TRBJ2-5,TRBV7-9,few,NA,CASSQVVGGLQETQYF,TGTGCCAGCAGCCAGGTGGTAGGAGGGCTCCAAGAGACCCAGTACTTC
13,TRBJ1-5,TRBV24-1,NA,TRBD1,CATGDSRYPPQHF,TGTGCCACAGGGGACAGTCGGTATCCGCCCCAGCATTTT
13,TRBJ1-2,TRBV25-1,NA,TRBD1,CASRRDRVDGYTF,TGTGCCAGCAGGCGGGACAGGGTAGATGGCTACACCTTC
11,TRBJ1-2,TRBV12-3/TRBV12-4,NA,NA,CASSFGRTYTF,TGTGCCAGCAGTTTCGGAAGGACCTACACCTTC
16,TRBJ2-5,TRBV11-2,NA,NA,CASSLEDRWGEETQYF,TGTGCCAGCAGCTTAGAAGACCGATGGGGCGAAGAGACCCAGTACTTC
18,TRBJ1-4,TRBV20-1,NA,TRBD1,CSARDRTGGTRIFEKLFF,TGCAGTGCTAGAGATCGGACAGGGGGGACGAGGATCTTTGAAAAACTGTTTTTT
13,TRBJ1-2,TRBV25-1,few,NA,CASHDDRHYGYTF,TGTGCCAGCCATGATGACAGGCACTATGGCTACACCTTC
15,TRBJ2-3,TRBV28,few,NA,CASNRLGQARDTQYF,TGTGCCAGCAACCGCCTCGGACAAGCACGAGATACGCAGTATTTT
16,TRBJ2-3,TRBV18,NA,NA,CASSPSRGSSTDTQYF,TGTGCCAGCTCACCCTCGCGTGGATCCAGCACAGATACGCAGTATTTT
13,TRBJ2-7,TRBV5-1,few,NA,CASSAQGRHEQYF,TGCGCCAGCAGCGCACAGGGACGGCACGAGCAGTACTTC
13,TRBJ2-1,TRBV29-1,NA,NA,CSGSGGLDNEQFF,TGCAGCGGGTCTGGGGGGCTTGACAATGAGCAGTTCTTC
14,TRBJ1-5,TRBV4-1,NA,TRBD1,CASSQVQGDQPQHF,TGCGCCAGCAGCCAAGTACAGGGGGATCAGCCCCAGCATTTT
13,TRBJ2-3,TRBV5-1,many,NA,CASSSGTTDTQYF,TGCGCCAGCAGCTCGGGGACGACAGATACGCAGTATTTT
19,TRBJ2-5,TRBV10-2,NA,TRBD2,CASRESDLGLAGAEETQYF,TGCGCCAGCAGGGAGTCGGACTTAGGACTAGCGGGAGCCGAAGAGACCCAGTACTTC
12,TRBJ2-3,TRBV12-3/TRBV12-4,NA,NA,CASSLGEGTQYF,TGTGCCAGCAGTTTAGGTGAGGGTACGCAGTATTTT
12,TRBJ2-7,TRBV20-1,few,TRBD1,CSARQGQGSTYF,TGCAGTGCTAGACAGGGACAGGGTTCGACGTACTTC
18,TRBJ2-7,TRBV18,NA,TRBD1,CASSPPGTGGEIAYEQYF,TGTGCCAGCTCACCACCAGGTACAGGGGGCGAGATCGCCTACGAGCAGTACTTC
17,TRBJ2-1,TRBV5-1,NA,TRBD2,CASSLGLAGMSYNEQFF,TGCGCCAGCAGCTTGGGACTAGCGGGGATGTCCTACAATGAGCAGTTCTTC
18,TRBJ1-4,TRBV18,few,NA,CASSLLAAGDFLNEKLFF,TGTGCCAGCTCACTGCTGGCTGCCGGGGACTTCCTAAATGAAAAACTGTTTTTT
15,TRBJ2-7,TRBV27,few,TRBD2,CASRPTGTSGHEQYF,TGTGCCAGCAGGCCCACCGGGACTAGCGGCCACGAGCAGTACTTC
18,TRBJ2-4,TRBV27,NA,NA,CASSPRALTTLAKNIQYF,TGTGCCAGCAGTCCCCGGGCCTTGACTACTCTAGCCAAAAACATTCAGTACTTC
13,TRBJ1-5,TRBV9,NA,NA,CASSVGLGEPQHF,TGTGCCAGCAGCGTGGGGCTGGGGGAGCCCCAGCATTTT
13,TRBJ1-1,TRBV20-1,NA,NA,CSNLPSMNTEAFF,TGCAGTAACCTTCCGTCTATGAACACTGAAGCTTTCTTT
17,TRBJ2-1,TRBV11-3,few,TRBD2,CASSLDPGLADYNEQFF,TGTGCCAGCAGCTTAGATCCGGGACTAGCGGACTACAATGAGCAGTTCTTC
15,TRBJ2-7,TRBV4-2,NA,TRBD2,CASSQEAGGLHEQYF,TGTGCCAGCAGCCAAGAAGCGGGGGGTCTACACGAGCAGTACTTC
14,TRBJ2-1,TRBV15,NA,NA,CATSTTGPYNEQFF,TGTGCCACCAGCACTACCGGTCCCTACAATGAGCAGTTCTTC
17,TRBJ2-5,TRBV12-3/TRBV12-4,NA,NA,CASSCPPGGGSWETQYF,TGTGCCAGCAGTTGTCCGCCGGGGGGCGGGAGCTGGGAGACCCAGTACTTC
15,TRBJ2-7,TRBV7-3,NA,NA,CASSPNRGGYNEQYF,TGTGCCAGCAGCCCAAACAGGGGGGGCTACAATGAGCAGTACTTC
13,TRBJ1-2,TRBV10-2,few,NA,CASSESEGNGYTF,TGCGCCAGCAGTGAGTCGGAGGGGAATGGCTACACCTTC
14,TRBJ1-5,TRBV7-2,NA,NA,CASRGGGFNQPQHF,TGTGCCAGCAGGGGGGGGGGATTCAATCAGCCCCAGCATTTT
13,TRBJ2-3,TRBV2,NA,NA,CASRGRFADTQYF,TGTGCCAGCAGGGGTAGGTTCGCAGATACGCAGTATTTT
13,TRBJ2-5,TRBV10-2,few,TRBD2,CASSEQRGETQYF,TGCGCCAGCAGTGAGCAGCGGGGTGAGACCCAGTACTTC
12,TRBJ2-3,TRBV18,NA,NA,CASLTATDTQYF,TGTGCCAGCCTGACAGCCACAGATACGCAGTATTTT
18,TRBJ2-2,TRBV6-5,NA,NA,CASSYSATGTLYTGELFF,TGTGCCAGCAGTTACTCAGCAACCGGGACGCTCTACACCGGGGAGCTGTTTTTT
18,TRBJ2-1,TRBV3-1,NA,TRBD2,CASSRGLADPSSYNEQFF,TGTGCCAGCAGCCGGGGACTAGCGGACCCGAGCTCCTACAATGAGCAGTTCTTC
15,TRBJ2-7,TRBV3-1,few,TRBD2,CASSQDGTSPREQYF,TGTGCCAGCAGCCAAGACGGGACTAGTCCTCGCGAGCAGTACTTC
13,TRBJ1-2,TRBV20-1,many,NA,CSAPDGSNYGYTF,TGCAGTGCTCCGGACGGATCTAACTATGGCTACACCTTC
14,TRBJ2-1,TRBV6-5,NA,TRBD2,CASSLGLARDEQFF,TGTGCCAGCAGTTTGGGACTAGCGAGGGATGAGCAGTTCTTC
17,TRBJ2-7,TRBV5-1,few,TRBD1,CASSLEGQDYYTYEQYF,TGCGCCAGCAGCTTGGAGGGACAGGATTATTACACCTACGAGCAGTACTTC
13,TRBJ2-5,TRBV3-1,NA,NA,CASSQGDWETQYF,TGTGCCAGCAGCCAAGGTGATTGGGAGACCCAGTACTTC
15,TRBJ1-5,TRBV15,NA,NA,CATSRDRGRNQPQHF,TGTGCCACCAGCAGAGATCGGGGGCGCAATCAGCCCCAGCATTTT
15,TRBJ1-5,TRBV6-5,NA,TRBD1,CASSSTGGAGQPQHF,TGTGCCAGCAGTTCCACAGGGGGCGCGGGACAGCCCCAGCATTTT
16,TRBJ2-2,TRBV20-1,NA,NA,CSARDGTGADTGELFF,TGCAGTGCTAGAGATGGAACCGGGGCCGACACCGGGGAGCTGTTTTTT
13,TRBJ2-5,TRBV2,few,NA,CASSVGGPNEQYF,TGTGCCAGCAGTGTTGGGGGGCCCAATGAGCAGTACTTC